Each of the 8 T cell receptor beta chains below was sequenced from the same sample in a study of technical replicates of blood from several donors. Generated by immunoSEQ multiplex PCR, the TCRdb table keeps only in-frame clones and is missing some. The data contain 50,000 to 70,000 clones, around 89% of them singletons. Material: PBMCs. Receptor source: a human donor in good health. Some clones in this sample may be carry-over from other donors' samples.

This chain links TRBV5-6 with TRBJ2-4; D gene unclear. This CDR3 is 15 amino acids long. With 2 bases removed from V and 0 bases from J, the gap between germline ends came to 9 bases. Germline V gives CDR1 SGHDT, CDR2 YYEEEE. This CDR3 is CASSFRGLAKNIQYF. The DNA for the CDR3 is TGTGCCAGCAGCTTTCGCGGTTTAGCCAAAAACATTCAGTACTTC.

The J gene is TRBJ2-1, the V gene TRBV19; TRBD1 matches 12 bases. Germline V lookup: CDR1 LNHDA, CDR2 SQIVND (reference sequence). This CDR3 comprises 15 residues. V was clipped by 5 bases and J by 8 bases; unmatched bases: 7. Written as DNA, the CDR3 is TGTGCCAGTAGTTCCGGGACAGGGGGCAACCATGAGCAGTTCTTC. Protein sequence: CASSSGTGGNHEQFF.

This clone was seen just once. V usage is TRBV5-4 and J usage is TRBJ1-3, with D possibly matching TRBD1 (5 bases). Trimming took off 2 bases at V and 0 bases at J, with 12 bases between the two ends. Germline V gene sequence: CDR1 SGHNT, CDR2 YYREEE (reference sequence). The CDR3 contains 16 residues. CDR3 DNA: TGTGCCAGCAGCTTAGGGGACTTTTCCTCTGGAAACACCATATATTTT. It specifies CASSLGDFSSGNTIYF.

V and J are TRBV5-5 and TRBJ2-1; 8 bases are a match to TRBD2. The V gene's germline CDR1 is SGHKS and CDR2 YYEKEE (reference sequence). This CDR3 region has 16 residues. V was pared by 1 base and J by 5 bases, with 8 bases of the junction left unmatched. CDR3 in DNA: TGTGCCAGCAGCTTGTTCTATACGGGGGGGAACAATGAGCAGTTCTTC. As protein: CASSLFYTGGNNEQFF.

V is TRBV7-3 and J is TRBJ2-3, with a weak D call TRBD2 (6 bases). CDR1 SGHTA and CDR2 FQGTGA come from the germline V gene. V lost 3 bases and J lost 5, with 12 bases in between. The CDR3 totals 14 residues. CDR3: CASSFSGGIDTQYF. CDR3 nucleotides: TGTGCCAGCAGCTTTTCCGGGGGTATAGATACGCAGTATTTT. Full variable domain (outside the CDR3, taken from reference TRBV7-3 and TRBJ2-3): GAGVSQTPSNKVTEKGKYVELRCDPISGHTALYWYRQSLGQGPEFLIYFQGTGAADDSGLPNDRFFAVRPEGSVSTLKIQRTERGDSAVYLCASSFSGGIDTQYFGPGTRLTVL.

V gene TRBV6-5 combines with J gene TRBJ2-4; the match to TRBD2 covers 9 bases. V gave up 4 bases and J gave up 7 bases; unmatched junction bases: 5. Germline values: CDR1 MNHEY, CDR2 SVGAGI. This CDR3 is 14 amino acids long. The CDR3 spells CASSSLAGSNIQYF. In DNA, the CDR3 is TGTGCCAGCAGTTCCCTAGCGGGATCGAACATTCAGTACTTC.

This clone was seen just once. The rearrangement links TRBV29-1 to TRBJ1-2; 7 bases are a match to TRBD1. Germline-derived CDR1 and CDR2 are SQVTM and ANQGSEA. V gave up 2 bases and J gave up 4 bases; unmatched junction bases: 4. The CDR3 has 13 residues. Here the CDR3 DNA reads TGCAGCGTTGAACCGACAGGGACCTATGGCTACACCTTC. Its translation: CSVEPTGTYGYTF. Variable domain in full (rest from reference TRBV29-1 and TRBJ1-2): SAVISQKPSRDICQRGTSLTIQCQVDSQVTMMFWYRQQPGQSLTLIATANQGSEATYESGFVIDKFPISRPNLTFSTLTVSNMSPEDSSIYLCSVEPTGTYGYTFGSGTRLTVV.

The genes are TRBV1 and TRBJ2-2; the table gives TRBD2 as D, unverified against the DNA. TRBV1 is a pseudogene segment. The CDR3 is 16 amino acids. The CDR3 DNA sequence: TGCACCAGCAGCCAAGATGTACTAGCGGGGGCCGGGGAGCTGTTTTTT. As protein: CTSSQDVLAGAGELFF.